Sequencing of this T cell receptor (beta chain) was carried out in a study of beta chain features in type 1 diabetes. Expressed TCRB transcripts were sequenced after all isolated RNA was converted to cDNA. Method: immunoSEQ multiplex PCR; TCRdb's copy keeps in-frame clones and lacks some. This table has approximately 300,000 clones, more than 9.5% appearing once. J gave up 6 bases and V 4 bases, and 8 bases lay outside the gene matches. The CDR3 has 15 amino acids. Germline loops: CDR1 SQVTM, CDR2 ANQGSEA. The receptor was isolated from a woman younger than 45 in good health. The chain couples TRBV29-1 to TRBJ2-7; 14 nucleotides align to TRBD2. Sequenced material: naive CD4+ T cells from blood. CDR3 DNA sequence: TGCAGCGTTGCGTTGGGACTAGCGGGAGTTGGCGAGCAGTACTTC. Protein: CSVALGLAGVGEQYF.